This T cell receptor beta chain comes out of a study of blood T cell repertoires in COVID-19. Sequenced by immunoSEQ multiplex PCR; TCRdb stores in-frame clones only, minus some. The sample includes 200,000 to 300,000 clones, roughly nine tenths of them seen just once. The length of the CDR3 is 14 residues. The V and J ends lost 11 bases and 5 bases respectively, with 20 bases between them. Germline assignment: CDR1 WSHSY and CDR2 SAAADI. Sequencing was performed on peripheral blood. The receptor was derived from a man aged 60 to 75 who had recovered from COVID-19. The rearrangement joins TRBV10-2 to TRBJ2-3; weak D call: TRBD2 (7 bases). CDR3 in amino acids: CAARRGGRVDTQYF. The CDR3 region has the DNA TGCGCCGCGCGGAGGGGGGGGCGGGTAGATACGCAGTATTTT.